The 8 T cell receptor beta chains in this list originate from one sample, sequenced in a study of cytomegalovirus exposure and HLA in healthy donors. A multiplex PCR was run with 60 Vbeta primers and 13 Jbeta primers. Data came from immunoSEQ multiplex PCR; TCRdb stores just in-frame clones and leaves some out. The data contain approximately 86,000 clones, 85% of them singletons. Specimen: PBMCs. These receptors originate from a man between 35 and 55 years old in good health and CMV-seropositive.

The V call is TRBV18, the J call TRBJ1-2, with a weak D call TRBD1 (5 bases). Trimming took off 6 bases at V and 5 bases at J, with 19 bases between the two ends. CDR1 is KGHSH, CDR2 LQKENI, per germline. The CDR3 totals 15 residues. DNA for the CDR3: TGTGCCAGCTCCCCCAATGACAGAGCTTTATATGGCTACACCTTC. Its translation: CASSPNDRALYGYTF.

The chain combines TRBV6-5 with TRBJ1-2, with 9 bases identical to TRBD1. The length of the CDR3 is 14 residues. Unmatched junction bases numbered 6, after V lost 4 bases and J lost 6 bases. Germline V CDR1 and CDR2: MNHEY, SVGAGI. The CDR3 loop reads CASSSNRGRDGYTF. The CDR3 bases are TGTGCCAGCAGTTCCAACAGGGGGCGGGATGGCTACACCTTC.

In its sample, this clone was seen once. The CDR3 protein is CASSLAGGLYNEQFF. As DNA, the CDR3 is TGTGCCAGCTCGCTAGCGGGGGGGCTCTACAATGAGCAGTTCTTC. The chain links TRBV2 to TRBJ2-1, with 12 bases aligning to TRBD2. The CDR3 totals 15 residues. V dropped 8 bases and J dropped 3; count of bases not matched to a gene: 5. Looked up from germline, CDR1 is SNHLY and CDR2 is FYNNEI.

This chain links TRBV2 with TRBJ2-3; possible D gene TRBD1, 6 bases. The CDR3 is 15 residues long. CDR1 and CDR2 (germline): SNHLY, FYNNEI. The V gene lost 4 bases and the J gene lost 2 bases, with 13 bases spanning the gap. The CDR3 DNA reads TGTGCCAGCAGTGTAGCGCAGGGGTACACAGATACGCAGTATTTT. This codes for CASSVAQGYTDTQYF.

This clone has only a few counts. V and J are TRBV29-1 and TRBJ2-1, with 11 positions matching TRBD2. Losses at the gene ends were 8 bases for V and 5 bases for J; bases not matched to a gene: 2. The germline V gene encodes CDR1 SQVTM and CDR2 ANQGSEA. The CDR3 is 12 residues long. CDR3 coding DNA: TGCAGCCCGACTAGCGGGGACAATGAGCAGTTCTTC. Residues: CSPTSGDNEQFF.

The chain carries TRBV5-4 and TRBJ1-1, with 10 bases fitting TRBD1. Per germline, CDR1 SGHNT and CDR2 YYREEE (reference sequence). V lost 4 bases and J lost 3; bases outside the gene matches: 6. The CDR3 length is 15 residues. The CDR3 here is CASSRYGTGDTEAFF. CDR3 bases: TGTGCCAGCAGCCGATATGGGACAGGGGACACTGAAGCTTTCTTT.

The gene calls are TRBV18 and TRBJ1-1; TRBD1 might be the D (5 bases). Germline CDR1 reads KGHSH; CDR2 reads LQKENI. V was clipped by 3 bases and J by 2 bases, with 16 bases between them. This CDR3 has 16 amino acids. The CDR3 region has the DNA TGTGCCAGCTCACCTCTAGGAACAGGAGAAAACACTGAAGCTTTCTTT. It translates to CASSPLGTGENTEAFF.

This clone has only a few counts. The rearrangement uses TRBV27 and TRBJ1-3, with 10 nucleotides matching TRBD1. The CDR3 has 14 amino acids. The germline V gene has CDR1 MNHEY and CDR2 SMNVEV (reference sequence). The ends lost 8 bases at V and 2 bases at J; junction bases unmatched: 3. This CDR3 is CASGGQGAGNTIYF. CDR3 coding DNA: TGTGCCAGCGGAGGACAGGGGGCTGGAAACACCATATATTTT.